The sequence of this T cell receptor beta chain was determined in a study of T cells in tuberculosis. The wider study: Within 7 days of starting treatment, or before, PBMC were stored.

The data were produced by immunoSEQ multiplex PCR, yet TCRdb's version contains in-frame clones alone and is incomplete. The sample consists of 30,000 to 35,000 clones, 92% of them appearing once. The time point here: new active TB diagnosis, blood taken before or within 7 days of starting treatment. The sequencing here drew on PBMCs, taken at tuberculosis diagnosis. The clonotype originates from an adult with tuberculosis. Some clones in this sample may be carry-over from other donors' samples.

The CDR3 nucleotides read TGTGCCAGCAGCTCACAACCGGGACTAGGTCACGAGCAGTACTTC. The encoded protein is CASSSQPGLGHEQYF. The J gene is TRBJ2-7, the V gene TRBV7-2; 8 bases line up with TRBD2. Germline assignment: CDR1 SGHTA and CDR2 FQGNSA. CDR3 size: 15 residues. The V and J ends lost 4 bases and 5 bases, in that order; junction bases with no gene match: 10.